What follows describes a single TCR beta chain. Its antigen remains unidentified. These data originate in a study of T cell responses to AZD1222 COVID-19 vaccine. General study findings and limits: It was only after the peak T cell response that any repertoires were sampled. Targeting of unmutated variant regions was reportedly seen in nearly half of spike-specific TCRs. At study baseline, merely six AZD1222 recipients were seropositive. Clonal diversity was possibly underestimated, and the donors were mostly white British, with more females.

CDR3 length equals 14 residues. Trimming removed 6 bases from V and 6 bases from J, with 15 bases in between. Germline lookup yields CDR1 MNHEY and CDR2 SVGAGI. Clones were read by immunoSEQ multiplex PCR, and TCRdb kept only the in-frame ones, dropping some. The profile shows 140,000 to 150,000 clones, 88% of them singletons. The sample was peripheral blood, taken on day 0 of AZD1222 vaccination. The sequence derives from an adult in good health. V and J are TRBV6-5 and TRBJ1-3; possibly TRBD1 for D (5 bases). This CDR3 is CASSSRGGSNTIYF. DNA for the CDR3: TGTGCCAGCAGCAGTCGGGGGGGTTCAAACACCATATATTTT.